These T cell receptor beta chains were read from a single sample in a study of regulatory T cells in long-lasting Graves disease. MiXCR, applied by TCRdb to the multiplex PCR reads, yields one record per CDR3 protein. Of about 290,000 distinct CDR3 sequences listed, roughly a fifth are singletons. Sequencing was performed on peripheral blood mononuclear cells (PBMCs), taken when the disease was refractory, from a patient treated with antithyroid drugs. The receptors originated from a female donor with Graves disease. Both conserved end residues are part of each CDR3. The order of the fields is J gene, D gene, clone size, V gene, CDR3 DNA, CDR3 protein. D genes are given only for firm matches. For some rows the clone size is stated as once, few or many, or as a class when expanded; others skip it.

TRBJ2-7	-	many	TRBV28	TGTGCCAGCAGTCTCAGACAGCTAGCCTACGAGCAGTACTTC	CASSLRQLAYEQYF
TRBJ2-7	-	many	TRBV28	TGTGCCACCACCGCCGACAGGACATCCTACGAGCAGTACTTC	CATTADRTSYEQYF
TRBJ1-5	TRBD1	many	TRBV6-1	TGTGCCAGCAGTGGGGGGACAGATAGCAATCAGCCCCAGCATTTT	CASSGGTDSNQPQHF
TRBJ2-7	-	few	TRBV9	TGTGCCAGCAGCGTAGAAGATCGTCACTACGAGCAGTACTTC	CASSVEDRHYEQYF
TRBJ2-7	-	-	TRBV19	TGTGCCGGTAGTATCGGGGGCTCCTACGAGCAGTACTTC	CAGSIGGSYEQYF
TRBJ1-2	TRBD1	many	TRBV20-1	TGCAGTGCGATACAGGGGTCCTATGGCTACACCTTC	CSAIQGSYGYTF
TRBJ1-4	-	few	TRBV27	TGTGCCAGCAGGCGCCTCCAAGGTGGGGAAAAACTGTTTTTT	CASRRLQGGEKLFF
TRBJ1-2	TRBD1	many	TRBV20-1	TGCAGTGCCACGCCGGGACAGGGGAACTATGGCTACACCTTC	CSATPGQGNYGYTF
TRBJ1-3	-	-	TRBV3-1	TGTGCCAGCAGCCCCTGGACTGCCTTAGGTGGAAACACCATATATTTT	CASSPWTALGGNTIYF
TRBJ2-5	TRBD1	few	TRBV7-9	TGTGCCAGCAGCGGAGACCCGGGACAGACCTGGATTGGAAAAGAGACCCAGTACTTC	CASSGDPGQTWIGKETQYF
TRBJ2-1	TRBD2	few	TRBV2	TGTGCCAGCCTGACTAGCGGGATAGGCCACAATGAGCAGTTCTTC	CASLTSGIGHNEQFF
TRBJ2-1	TRBD1	-	TRBV28	TGTGCCAGCACAGACAGGGCCCTGGACAATGAGCAGTTCTTC	CASTDRALDNEQFF
TRBJ2-5	-	-	TRBV7-2	TGTGCCAGCAGCTTAGCAGGGGACCCGTACCAAGAGACCCAGTACTTC	CASSLAGDPYQETQYF
TRBJ2-1	-	-	TRBV30	TGTGCCTGGAGTGTACACCTGAAAAGCTCCTACAATGAGCAGTTCTTC	CAWSVHLKSSYNEQFF
TRBJ1-1	-	many	TRBV12-3/TRBV12-4	TGTGCCAGCAGTCAACAGGGACTGGAAGCTTTCTTT	CASSQQGLEAFF
TRBJ2-7	TRBD1	many	TRBV20-1	TGCAGTGCTAGAAGGACAGGGTCAACCTACGAGCAGTACTTC	CSARRTGSTYEQYF
TRBJ2-2	TRBD2	-	TRBV7-3	TGTGCCAGCAGCTCAGAGGGAACTAGCGGGAGGATGTCAGTCGGGGAGCTGTTTTTT	CASSSEGTSGRMSVGELFF
TRBJ2-7	TRBD2	few	TRBV5-1	TGCGCCAGCAGCTTGGCCTCTTCTGAACTAGCGGGAGGAAACTACGAGCAGTACTTC	CASSLASSELAGGNYEQYF
TRBJ2-7	-	-	TRBV4-3	TGCGCCAGCAGCCAAGAAGGGGACAACCACTACGAGCAGTACTTC	CASSQEGDNHYEQYF
TRBJ2-5	-	-	TRBV27	TGTGCCAGCAGTTTTGCAGGGGCAGGGGAGACCCAGTACTTC	CASSFAGAGETQYF
TRBJ2-1	-	-	TRBV28	TGTGCCAGCAGTTTCCCTCCAAGTGAGCAGTTCTTC	CASSFPPSEQFF
TRBJ2-2	-	-	TRBV12-3/TRBV12-4	TGTGGGGACTTGCCTACGAACACCGGGGAGCTGTTTTTT	CGDLPTNTGELFF
TRBJ2-7	-	many	TRBV27	TGTGCCAGCAGCCTATCCCTGCCCCACACCCCTCCCTACGAGCAGTACTTC	CASSLSLPHTPPYEQYF
TRBJ1-4	-	-	TRBV14	TGTGCCAGCAGCTCGACCCGGAATTATGGTGAAAAACTGTTTTTT	CASSSTRNYGEKLFF
TRBJ2-7	-	few	TRBV15	TGTGCCACCAGCAGGACTCCTACCTACGAGCAGTACTTC	CATSRTPTYEQYF
TRBJ1-1	-	few	TRBV3-2	TGTGCCAGCTCTCTTTCGGGAACTTTGGATGCTTTCTTT	CASSLSGTLDAFF
TRBJ2-5	-	many	TRBV7-2	TGTGCCAGCAGCTTATGGTCCGAGGGGAAAGAGACCCAGTACTTC	CASSLWSEGKETQYF
TRBJ1-1	TRBD1	few	TRBV7-3	TGTGCCAGCAGCCAGGGGGGCCAGGCTGAAGCTTTCTTT	CASSQGGQAEAFF
TRBJ2-5	TRBD1	many	TRBV27	TGTGCCAGCAGTAAGAACAGGGGCGCTGGCCCTCAAGAGACCCAGTACTTC	CASSKNRGAGPQETQYF
TRBJ2-7	TRBD1	many	TRBV28	TGTGCCAGCAGTTTGATATCAGGGGGCTTAAGATACGAGCAGTACTTC	CASSLISGGLRYEQYF
TRBJ1-5	-	many	TRBV28	TGTGCCAGCAGTTTTCCGGGCGGGAATCAGCCCCAGCATTTT	CASSFPGGNQPQHF
TRBJ1-2	TRBD1	-	TRBV30	TGTGCCTGGAGTCGACAGGGCCTTGGCTACACCTTC	CAWSRQGLGYTF
TRBJ2-6	-	-	TRBV18	TGTGCCAGCTCACCAGAGACTGGGGCCAACGTCCTGACTTTC	CASSPETGANVLTF
TRBJ2-7	-	-	TRBV6-2/TRBV6-3	TGTGCCAGCAGTTACTCGGGGACTTACAGATTGGTCGGCGAGCAGTACTTC	CASSYSGTYRLVGEQYF
TRBJ2-2	-	-	TRBV7-9	TGTGCCAGCAGCTTCCGCCTGCCAGGGCGAGTCGGGGAGCTGTTTTTT	CASSFRLPGRVGELFF
TRBJ1-1	TRBD1	-	TRBV28	TGTGCCAGCAAAACAGGGGCGACGTTCACTGAAGCTTTCTTT	CASKTGATFTEAFF
TRBJ2-1	-	-	TRBV29-1	TGCAGCGTGGTTAAGGGGAACTACAATGAGCAGTTCTTC	CSVVKGNYNEQFF
TRBJ1-1	TRBD1	-	TRBV12-3/TRBV12-4	TGTGCCAGCAGTTTACAGGGGGGAGCTTTCTTT	CASSLQGGAFF
TRBJ2-5	-	-	TRBV7-2	TGTGCCAGCGGGGGCGGACCCCTGCAAGAGACCCAGTACTTC	CASGGGPLQETQYF